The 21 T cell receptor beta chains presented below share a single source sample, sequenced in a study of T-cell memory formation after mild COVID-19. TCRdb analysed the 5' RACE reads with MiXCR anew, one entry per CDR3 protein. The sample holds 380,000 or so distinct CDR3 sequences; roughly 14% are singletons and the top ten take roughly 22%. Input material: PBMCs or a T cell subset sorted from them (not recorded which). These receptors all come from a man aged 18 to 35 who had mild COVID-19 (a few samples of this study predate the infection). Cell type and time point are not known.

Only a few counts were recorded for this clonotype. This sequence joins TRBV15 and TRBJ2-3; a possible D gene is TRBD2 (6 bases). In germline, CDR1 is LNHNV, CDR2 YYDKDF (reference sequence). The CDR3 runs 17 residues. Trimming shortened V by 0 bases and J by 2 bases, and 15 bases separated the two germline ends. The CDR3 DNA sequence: TGTGCCACCAGCAGAGAGGGTGGGACTGCCACCACAGATACGCAGTATTTT. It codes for CATSREGGTATTDTQYF.

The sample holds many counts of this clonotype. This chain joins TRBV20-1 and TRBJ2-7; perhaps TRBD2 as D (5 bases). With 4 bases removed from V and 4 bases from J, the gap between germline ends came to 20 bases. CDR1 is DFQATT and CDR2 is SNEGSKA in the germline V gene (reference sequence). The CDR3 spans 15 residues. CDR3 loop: CSANKEGLRTYEQYV. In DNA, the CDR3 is TGCAGTGCTAACAAAGAGGGCCTCCGTACGTACGAGCAGTACGTC.

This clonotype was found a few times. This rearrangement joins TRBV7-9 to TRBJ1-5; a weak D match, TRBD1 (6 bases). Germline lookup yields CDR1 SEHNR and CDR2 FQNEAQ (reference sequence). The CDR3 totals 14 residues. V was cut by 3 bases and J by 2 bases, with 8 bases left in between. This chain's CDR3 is CASSFAGGNQPQHF. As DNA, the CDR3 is TGTGCCAGCAGCTTCGCAGGGGGCAATCAGCCCCAGCATTTT.

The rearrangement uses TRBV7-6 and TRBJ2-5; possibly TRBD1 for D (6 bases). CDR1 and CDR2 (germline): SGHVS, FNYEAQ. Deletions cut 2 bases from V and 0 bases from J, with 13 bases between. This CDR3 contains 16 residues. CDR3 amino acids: CASSLFAGAYQETQYF. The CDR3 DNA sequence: TGTGCCAGCAGCTTATTTGCAGGGGCGTACCAAGAGACCCAGTACTTC.

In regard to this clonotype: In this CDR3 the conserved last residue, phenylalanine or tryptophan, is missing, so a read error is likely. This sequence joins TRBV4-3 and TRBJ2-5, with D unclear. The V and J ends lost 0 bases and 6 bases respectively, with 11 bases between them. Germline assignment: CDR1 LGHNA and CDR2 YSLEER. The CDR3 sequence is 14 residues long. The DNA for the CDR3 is TGCGCCAGCAGCCAAGATTTGGCGAGGCAGACCCAGTACTTA. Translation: CASSQDLARQTQYL.

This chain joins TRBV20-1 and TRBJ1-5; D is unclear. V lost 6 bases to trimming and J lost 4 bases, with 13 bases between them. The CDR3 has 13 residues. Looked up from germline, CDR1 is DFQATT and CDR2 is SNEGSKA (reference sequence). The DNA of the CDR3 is TGCAGTGCCGTCCCCTGGCCAAATCAGCCCCAGCATTTT. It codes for CSAVPWPNQPQHF.

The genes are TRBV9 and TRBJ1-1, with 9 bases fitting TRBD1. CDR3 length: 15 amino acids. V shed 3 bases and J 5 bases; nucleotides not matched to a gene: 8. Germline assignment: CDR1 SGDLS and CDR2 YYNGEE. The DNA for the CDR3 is TGTGCCAGCAGCGCCCTTGGGACAGGGAATACTGAAGCTTTCTTT. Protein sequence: CASSALGTGNTEAFF.

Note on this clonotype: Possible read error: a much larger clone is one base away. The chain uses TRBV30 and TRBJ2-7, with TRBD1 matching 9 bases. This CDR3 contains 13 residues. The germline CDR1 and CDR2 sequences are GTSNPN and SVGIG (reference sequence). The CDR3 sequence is CAWRRTGAHEQDF. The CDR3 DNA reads TGTGCCTGGAGAAGGACAGGGGCACACGAGCAGGACTTC.

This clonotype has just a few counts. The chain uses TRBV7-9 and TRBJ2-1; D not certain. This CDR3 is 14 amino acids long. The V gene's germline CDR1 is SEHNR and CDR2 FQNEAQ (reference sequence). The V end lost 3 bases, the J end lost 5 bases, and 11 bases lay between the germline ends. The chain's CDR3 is CASSLVVGNNEQFF. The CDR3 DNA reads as TGTGCCAGCAGCTTGGTGGTGGGAAACAATGAGCAGTTCTTC.

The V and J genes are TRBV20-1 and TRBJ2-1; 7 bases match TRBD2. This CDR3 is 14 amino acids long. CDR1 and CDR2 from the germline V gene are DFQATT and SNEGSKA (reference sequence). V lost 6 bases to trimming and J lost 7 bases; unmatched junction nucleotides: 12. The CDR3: CSANTLAVFNEQFF. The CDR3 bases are TGCAGTGCCAATACGCTAGCGGTTTTTAATGAGCAGTTCTTC.

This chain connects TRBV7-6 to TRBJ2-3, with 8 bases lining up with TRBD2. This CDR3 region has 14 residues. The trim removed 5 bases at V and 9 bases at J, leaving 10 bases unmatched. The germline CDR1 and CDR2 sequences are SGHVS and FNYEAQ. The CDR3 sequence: CASSMGLGAGTQYF. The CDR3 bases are TGTGCCAGCAGCATGGGACTAGGGGCAGGGACGCAGTATTTT.

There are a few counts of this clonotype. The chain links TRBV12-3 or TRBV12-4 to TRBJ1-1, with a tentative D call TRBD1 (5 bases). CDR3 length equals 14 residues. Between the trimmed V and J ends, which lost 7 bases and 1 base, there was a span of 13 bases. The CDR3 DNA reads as TGTGCCAGCACCCCCGGGGGGAGGAACACTGAAGCTTTCTTT. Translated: CASTPGGRNTEAFF.

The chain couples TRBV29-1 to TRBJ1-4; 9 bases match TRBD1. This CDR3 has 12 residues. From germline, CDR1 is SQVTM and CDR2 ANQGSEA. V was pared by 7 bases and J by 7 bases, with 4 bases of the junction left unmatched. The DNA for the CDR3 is TGCAGCGGGGGACAGGGCAGTGAAAAACTGTTTTTT. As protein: CSGGQGSEKLFF. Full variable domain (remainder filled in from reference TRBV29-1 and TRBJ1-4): SAVISQKPSRDICQRGTSLTIQCQVDSQVTMMFWYRQQPGQSLTLIATANQGSEATYESGFVIDKFPISRPNLTFSTLTVSNMSPEDSSIYLCSGGQGSEKLFFGSGTQLSVL.

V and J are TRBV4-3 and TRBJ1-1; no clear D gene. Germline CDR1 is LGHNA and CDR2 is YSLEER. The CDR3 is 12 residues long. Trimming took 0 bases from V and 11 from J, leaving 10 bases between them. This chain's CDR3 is CASSQDGGGAFF. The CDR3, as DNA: TGCGCCAGCAGCCAAGATGGAGGTGGGGCTTTCTTT.

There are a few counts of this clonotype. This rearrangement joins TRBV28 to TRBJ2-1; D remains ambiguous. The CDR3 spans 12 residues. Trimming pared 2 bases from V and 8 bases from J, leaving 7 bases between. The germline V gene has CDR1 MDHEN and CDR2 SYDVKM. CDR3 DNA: TGTGCCAGCAGTTTACATCCTTATGAGCAGTTCTTC. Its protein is CASSLHPYEQFF.

The CDR3 nucleotides read TGTGCCAGCAGCGTAGCTACGGGGTTCGAGGAAAAACTGTTTTTT. It translates to CASSVATGFEEKLFF. The chain couples TRBV9 to TRBJ1-4; D not certain. This CDR3 is built from 15 residues. Trimming pared 0 bases from V and 8 bases from J, leaving 14 bases between. The germline CDR1 and CDR2 sequences are SGDLS and YYNGEE.

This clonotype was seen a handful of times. CDR3 sequence: CASAGLNQPQHF. The CDR3 nucleotides read TGTGCCAGCGCAGGGCTTAATCAGCCCCAGCATTTT. The V and J genes are TRBV6-2 or TRBV6-3 and TRBJ1-5; D is perhaps TRBD1 (5 bases). The V end was cut by 8 bases, the J end by 4 bases, with 9 bases between. CDR3 length: 12 residues. CDR1 MNHEY and CDR2 SVGEGT come from the germline V gene.

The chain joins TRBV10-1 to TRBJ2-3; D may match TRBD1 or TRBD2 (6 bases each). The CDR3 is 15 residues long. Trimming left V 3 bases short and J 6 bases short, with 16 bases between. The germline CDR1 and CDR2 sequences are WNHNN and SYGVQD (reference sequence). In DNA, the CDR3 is TGCGCCAGCAGTGACCCGGGGGCGGATCACGATACGCAGTATTTT. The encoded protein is CASSDPGADHDTQYF.

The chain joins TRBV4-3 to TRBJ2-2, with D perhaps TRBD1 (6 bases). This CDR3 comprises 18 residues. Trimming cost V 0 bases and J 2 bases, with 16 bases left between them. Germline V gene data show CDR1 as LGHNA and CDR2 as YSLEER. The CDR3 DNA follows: TGCGCCAGCAGCCAAGAGAGCTGGGGGCCCAGCAACACCGGGGAGCTGTTTTTT. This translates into CASSQESWGPSNTGELFF.

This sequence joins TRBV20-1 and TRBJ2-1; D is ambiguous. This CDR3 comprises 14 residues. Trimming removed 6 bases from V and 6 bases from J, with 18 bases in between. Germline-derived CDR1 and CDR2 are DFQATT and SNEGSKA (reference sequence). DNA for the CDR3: TGCAGTGCGCTCAGGAACATCGAAGTCAATGAGCAGTTCTTC. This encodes CSALRNIEVNEQFF.

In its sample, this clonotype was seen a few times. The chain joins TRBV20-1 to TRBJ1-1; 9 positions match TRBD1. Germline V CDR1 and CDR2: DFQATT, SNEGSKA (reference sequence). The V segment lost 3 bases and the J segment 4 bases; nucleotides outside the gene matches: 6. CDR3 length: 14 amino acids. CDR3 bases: TGCAGTGCTAGGACCGGGACAGGGAGCACTGAAGCTTTCTTT. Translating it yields CSARTGTGSTEAFF.